Following are 6 T cell receptor beta chains from one sample sequenced in a study of tumor-infiltrating lymphocytes in primary liver carcinoma. Each 20-30 mg portion of unsorted bulk tissue served as the source for co-extraction of RNA and DNA. Starting from 500 ng of total RNA, TCR beta cDNA was produced with a primer in the constant region. ARM-PCR was slightly modified, and three nested multiplex PCR rounds with it gave rise to the TCR beta libraries. TRBV1-TRBV30 forward and Cbeta reverse primers drove the first two roughly 10-cycle rounds. TCRdb reprocessed the multiplex PCR reads with MiXCR, giving one entry per CDR3 protein. The sample yields some 180,000 distinct CDR3 sequences, approximately 86% seen once. Sequenced: tumor tissue from primary liver carcinoma. Source of these receptors: a man between 40 and 49 years old with primary liver carcinoma and hepatitis B virus infection.

Notes on this clonotype: This sequence may be a read error, since a much larger clone differs from it by one base. The chain employs TRBV5-6 and TRBJ1-1; possible D gene TRBD1, 5 bases. Germline assignment: CDR1 SGHDT and CDR2 YYEEEE. V shed 4 bases and J shed 13 bases, with 26 bases lying between them. CDR3 length: 15 amino acids. The chain's CDR3 is CASSASTAVGLSVFF. For the CDR3, the DNA is TGTGCCAGCAGCGCCTCGACAGCCGTTGGTCTCTCAGTTTTCTTT.

Regarding this clonotype: Relative to the germline gene, one junction end is altered; a read error may explain this. The CDR3 here is CANSFGLNIEAFF. The CDR3 DNA is TGTGCCAACAGCTTTGGACTGAACATTGAAGCTTTCTTT. V is TRBV11-2 and J is TRBJ1-1; D is uncertain. Germline V lookup: CDR1 SGHAT, CDR2 FQNNGV. The CDR3 extends over 13 amino acids.

To note about this clonotype: This may arise from a read error, as a much more abundant clone is one base away. The J gene is TRBJ1-1, the V gene TRBV2, with 8 bases fitting TRBD1. With V trimmed by 4 bases and J by 2 bases, 6 bases remained unmatched. The CDR3 is 15 residues long. The germline gives CDR1 SNHLY, CDR2 FYNNEI. This CDR3 is CASSAGQERNTEAFF. The DNA of the CDR3 is TGTGCCAGCAGTGCGGGACAGGAGCGCAACACTGAAGCTTTCTTT.

The chain is built from TRBV6-5 and TRBJ2-5; D is unclear. The germline gives CDR1 MNHEY, CDR2 SVGAGI. The CDR3 contains 13 residues. The CDR3 loop is CTNSYPGVETQYF. The CDR3 DNA sequence: TGTACCAACAGTTACCCGGGCGTGGAGACCCAGTACTTC.

Worth noting for this clonotype: Mismatch with germline at one junction end may stem from a read error. The chain joins TRBV7-8 to TRBJ2-2; D possibly corresponds to TRBD2 (5 bases). The CDR3 contains 14 residues. The germline CDR1 and CDR2 sequences are SGHVS and FQNEAQ. As DNA, the CDR3 is TGTGCCAGCAACTTAGAATTGAGGGCCGGGGAGCTGTTTTTT. This gives the protein CASNLELRAGELFF.

On this clonotype itself: An end of the junction differs from the germline gene, which may be a read error. The chain recombines TRBV11-1 with TRBJ2-7, with a possible D match to TRBD2 (6 bases). The germline gives CDR1 SGHAT, CDR2 FQDESV (reference sequence). The CDR3 is made up of 13 amino acids. CDR3 residues: CVSSPSRGCEQYF. The DNA for the CDR3 is TGTGTCAGCAGCCCCTCGCGGGGTTGCGAGCAGTACTTC.